A single sample gave rise to the 24 T cell receptor beta chains below, sequenced in a study of T-cell memory formation after mild COVID-19. In TCRdb, the 5' RACE reads were re-called with MiXCR into one record per CDR3 protein. The data contain about 420,000 distinct CDR3 sequences, about 25% of them seen just once; the ten biggest clones take up around 13%. The sequencing input was PBMCs or a T cell subset sorted from them (not recorded which). These receptors all come from an adult woman who had mild COVID-19 (a few samples of this study predate the infection). Cell type and time point are not known.

This clonotype was found a few times. The chain combines TRBV28 with TRBJ2-5; the D gene is possibly TRBD2 (5 bases). Per germline, CDR1 MDHEN and CDR2 SYDVKM. The CDR3 runs to 12 residues. Deletions cut 4 bases from V and 9 bases from J, with 12 bases between. In DNA form, the CDR3 reads TGTGCCAGCAGTTCCCGCCTGGAGGCCCAGTACTTC. Translation: CASSSRLEAQYF.

This clonotype turned up a few times. J is TRBJ1-2 and V is TRBV6-5; the match to TRBD1 covers 12 bases. The ends lost 6 bases at V and 8 bases at J; junction bases unmatched: 10. CDR3 size: 15 residues. Germline V gives CDR1 MNHEY, CDR2 SVGAGI. The DNA of the CDR3 is TGTGCCAGCAGATTTCCGGGACAGGGGGCTTACGGCTACACCTTC. It encodes CASRFPGQGAYGYTF.

This clonotype was found a few times. The chain couples TRBV29-1 to TRBJ1-2, with 7 bases lining up with TRBD1. This CDR3 has 12 residues. With V trimmed by 6 bases and J by 4 bases, 5 bases remained unmatched. Germline CDR1 reads SQVTM; CDR2 reads ANQGSEA. CDR3 sequence (DNA): TGCAGCGTCGCAACAGGGGCCTATGGCTACACCTTC. It translates to CSVATGAYGYTF.

This clonotype was recorded many times. The J gene is TRBJ2-7, the V gene TRBV5-1; TRBD2 might be the D (7 bases). CDR1 is SGHRS and CDR2 is YFSETQ in the germline V gene. V was shortened by 4 bases and J by 3 bases, with 23 bases between the two germline ends. The CDR3 extends over 17 amino acids. The DNA for the CDR3 is TGCGCCAGCAGCGACACGACTATCGGCGGGGGCGGCTACGAGCAGTACTTC. Protein: CASSDTTIGGGGYEQYF. The entire variable domain, with the rest obtained from reference TRBV5-1 and TRBJ2-7, is as follows: KAGVTQTPRYLIKTRGQQVTLSCSPISGHRSVSWYQQTPGQGLQFLFEYFSETQRNKGNFPGRFSGRQFSNSRSEMNVSTLELGDSALYLCASSDTTIGGGGYEQYFGPGTRLTVT.

The genes are TRBV20-1 and TRBJ2-1; 9 positions match TRBD2. V shed 0 bases, J shed 0 bases, and the junction held 0 bases outside the gene matches. The germline gives CDR1 DFQATT, CDR2 SNEGSKA (reference sequence). This CDR3 has 15 amino acids. The DNA for the CDR3 is TGCAGTGCTAGAGAAGCGGGGGGCTCCTACAATGAGCAGTTCTTC. Amino acids: CSAREAGGSYNEQFF.

The chain couples TRBV7-2 to TRBJ2-5; 10 nucleotides agree with TRBD2. Looked up from germline, CDR1 is SGHTA and CDR2 is FQGNSA. The CDR3 runs to 15 residues. Losses at the gene ends were 1 base for V and 7 bases for J; bases not matched to a gene: 6. Written as DNA, the CDR3 is TGTGCCAGCAGCTTAGAACTAGCGGGGCTCACGACCCAGTACTTC. Protein: CASSLELAGLTTQYF. Together with reference TRBV7-2 and TRBJ2-5, the CDR3 gives the full variable domain: GAGVSQSPSNKVTEKGKDVELRCDPISGHTALYWYRQSLGQGLEFLIYFQGNSAPDKSGLPSDRFSAERTGGSVSTLTIQRTQQEDSAVYLCASSLELAGLTTQYFGPGTRLLVL.

This sequence joins TRBV5-1 and TRBJ1-1; tentatively, D is TRBD1 (5 bases). V shed 0 bases and J shed 4 bases, with 13 bases lying between them. The length of the CDR3 is 15 residues. Germline CDR1 SGHRS, CDR2 YFSETQ. CDR3 nucleotides: TGCGCCAGCAGCTTGGGGTCAGGGCCGGTCACTGAAGCTTTCTTT. This gives the protein CASSLGSGPVTEAFF.

This clonotype was counted only a few times. The chain has TRBV12-3 or TRBV12-4 and TRBJ2-3; weak D call: TRBD2 (5 bases). Between the trimmed V and J ends, which lost 5 bases and 0 bases, there was a span of 12 bases. There are 15 residues in the CDR3. The CDR3 protein is CASSLTRTSTDTQYF. The DNA of the CDR3 is TGTGCCAGCAGTCTCACTAGAACTAGCACAGATACGCAGTATTTT.

Ten or more counts support this clonotype. The rearrangement joins TRBV5-1 to TRBJ1-1; D remains unclear. Germline CDR1 reads SGHRS; CDR2 reads YFSETQ. This CDR3 region has 11 residues. V gave up 6 bases and J gave up 1 base, with 4 bases separating them. The CDR3 sequence is CASMANTEAFF. CDR3 nucleotides: TGCGCCAGCATGGCGAACACTGAAGCTTTCTTT.

The chain has TRBV7-6 and TRBJ2-3; D perhaps matches TRBD2 (6 bases). Germline V gives CDR1 SGHVS, CDR2 FNYEAQ. The CDR3 extends over 16 amino acids. Trimming left V 1 base short and J 1 base short, with 12 bases between. The CDR3 loop is CASSLGWGEGTDTQYF. The CDR3 DNA follows: TGTGCCAGCAGCTTAGGATGGGGGGAGGGCACAGATACGCAGTATTTT.

This chain uses TRBV7-9 with TRBJ2-7; 12 bases match TRBD1. Germline-derived CDR1 and CDR2 are SEHNR and FQNEAQ (reference sequence). CDR3 length: 16 amino acids. J gave up 4 bases and V 4 bases, and 8 bases lay outside the gene matches. This CDR3 is CASSSNPGQGAYEQYF. CDR3 sequence (DNA): TGTGCCAGCAGCTCCAACCCGGGACAGGGGGCTTACGAGCAGTACTTC.

There are a few counts of this clonotype. The chain is built from TRBV9 and TRBJ2-1, with D unresolved. Germline values: CDR1 SGDLS, CDR2 YYNGEE. This CDR3 comprises 17 residues. Trimming shortened V by 0 bases and J by 0 bases, and 13 bases separated the two germline ends. The CDR3 coding sequence is TGTGCCAGCAGCGTAGAGGGTCGGCTCAGCTCCTACAATGAGCAGTTCTTC. It codes for CASSVEGRLSSYNEQFF.

This clonotype was counted a single time. The V gene is TRBV12-3 or TRBV12-4, the J gene TRBJ1-3; D not certain. The CDR3 loop spans 17 amino acids. V lost 10 bases, J lost 0 bases, and 22 bases lay in between. The CDR3 region is CAIPQLDVRSSGNTIYF. CDR3 nucleotide sequence: TGTGCCATCCCACAATTAGACGTACGGAGCTCTGGAAACACCATATATTTT.

This chain uses TRBV10-3 with TRBJ2-4, with 7 bases fitting TRBD1. The CDR3 length is 13 residues. V lost 10 bases to trimming and J lost 0 bases; unmatched junction nucleotides: 3. Germline V CDR1 and CDR2: ENHRY, SYGVKD. CDR3 nucleotides: TGTGCCACCAACAGGGGAGCCAAAAACATTCAGTACTTC. It yields the protein CATNRGAKNIQYF.

The V call is TRBV6-2 or TRBV6-3, the J call TRBJ2-3; TRBD1 matches 8 bases. J lost 7 bases, V lost 4 bases, and 7 bases had no gene match. The germline gives CDR1 MNHEY, CDR2 SVGEGT. The CDR3 runs 14 residues. CDR3 bases: TGTGCCAGCAGTTTAGGGACAGGAACTAATACGCAGTATTTT. This codes for CASSLGTGTNTQYF.

Only a few counts were recorded for this clonotype. The chain couples TRBV25-1 to TRBJ2-1, with D tentatively TRBD2 (5 bases). The CDR3 consists of 13 residues. CDR1 and CDR2 (germline): MGHDK, SYGVNS. Trimming took off 7 bases at V and 4 bases at J, with 11 bases between the two ends. The CDR3, as DNA: TGTGCCAGCACCCTCCGGGGATACAATGAGCAGTTCTTC. This encodes CASTLRGYNEQFF. Complete variable domain (other parts from reference TRBV25-1 and TRBJ2-1): EADIYQTPRYLVIGTGKKITLECSQTMGHDKMYWYQQDPGMELHLIHYSYGVNSTEKGDLSSESTVSRIRTEHFPLTLESARPSHTSQYLCASTLRGYNEQFFGPGTRLTVL.

The DNA for the CDR3 is TGCGCCAGCAGCCAAGGAGCGGGGGTTCGGCCAGATACGCAGTATTTT. Its translation: CASSQGAGVRPDTQYF. This sequence joins TRBV4-1 and TRBJ2-3, with 8 bases identical to TRBD2. Germline lookup yields CDR1 MGHRA and CDR2 YSYEKL. V gave up 1 base and J gave up 4 bases; unmatched junction bases: 7. This CDR3 is 16 amino acids long.

This chain joins TRBV7-6 and TRBJ2-7; 9 bases align to TRBD2. The germline V gene encodes CDR1 SGHVS and CDR2 FNYEAQ. The length of the CDR3 is 14 residues. J lost 6 bases, V lost 0 bases, and 3 bases had no gene match. The CDR3 coding sequence is TGTGCCAGCAGCTTAGCGGGACTAGCCCCCGAGCAGTACTTC. Encoded protein: CASSLAGLAPEQYF.

V usage is TRBV20-1 and J usage is TRBJ1-3, with TRBD1 matching over 7 bases. The CDR3 covers 15 residues. Per germline, CDR1 DFQATT and CDR2 SNEGSKA (reference sequence). The trim removed 2 bases at V and 2 bases at J, leaving 6 bases unmatched. CDR3 amino acids: CSARKDRRPGNTIYF. CDR3 nucleotides: TGCAGTGCTAGAAAGGACAGGCGCCCTGGAAACACCATATATTTT.

The chain is built from TRBV7-9 and TRBJ2-3; D might be TRBD2 (5 bases). The germline V gene encodes CDR1 SEHNR and CDR2 FQNEAQ (reference sequence). The CDR3 runs to 18 residues. V was pared by 2 bases and J by 1 base, with 19 bases between. CDR3 coding DNA: TGTGCCAGCAGCTTAAAGGCTCTAGAGGGAAGTGGCACAGATACGCAGTATTTT. Translation: CASSLKALEGSGTDTQYF.

This sequence joins TRBV20-1 and TRBJ2-1; 10 nucleotides match TRBD2. Germline V gene lookup returns CDR1 DFQATT and CDR2 SNEGSKA (reference sequence). The CDR3 extends over 18 amino acids. V was clipped by 1 base and J by 0 bases; unmatched bases: 9. The DNA for the CDR3 is TGCAGTGCTAGAGCTACTAGCGGGGTAACAGTCTCCTACAATGAGCAGTTCTTC. It is translated as CSARATSGVTVSYNEQFF.

This chain connects TRBV7-2 to TRBJ1-2, with D tentatively TRBD1 (5 bases). The CDR3 has 16 amino acids. V dropped 5 bases and J dropped 4 bases, with 20 bases sitting between them. Germline values: CDR1 SGHTA, CDR2 FQGNSA. The CDR3 here is CASSPDRKALFYGYTF. The CDR3 DNA reads as TGTGCCAGCAGCCCCGACAGAAAAGCCCTGTTCTATGGCTACACCTTC. The full variable domain, rest sourced from reference TRBV7-2 and TRBJ1-2, is GAGVSQSPSNKVTEKGKDVELRCDPISGHTALYWYRQSLGQGLEFLIYFQGNSAPDKSGLPSDRFSAERTGGSVSTLTIQRTQQEDSAVYLCASSPDRKALFYGYTFGSGTRLTVV.

This clonotype was seen only a few times. The chain combines TRBV12-3 or TRBV12-4 with TRBJ2-1; TRBD2 matches 13 bases. This CDR3 is 20 amino acids long. Losses at the gene ends were 5 bases for V and 4 bases for J; bases not matched to a gene: 17. The chain's CDR3 is CASSPRTSGGLDSGYNEQFF. CDR3 coding DNA: TGTGCCAGCAGTCCTCGGACTAGCGGGGGCCTCGACTCGGGATACAATGAGCAGTTCTTC.

The chain joins TRBV6-5 to TRBJ1-5; 7 bases match TRBD1. Germline V CDR1 and CDR2: MNHEY, SVGAGI. Trimming took 1 base from V and 4 from J; bases not matched to a gene: 4. The CDR3 contains 15 residues. The DNA of the CDR3 is TGTGCCAGCAGTTACTTTGGGGACAGAAATCAGCCCCAGCATTTT. It is translated as CASSYFGDRNQPQHF.